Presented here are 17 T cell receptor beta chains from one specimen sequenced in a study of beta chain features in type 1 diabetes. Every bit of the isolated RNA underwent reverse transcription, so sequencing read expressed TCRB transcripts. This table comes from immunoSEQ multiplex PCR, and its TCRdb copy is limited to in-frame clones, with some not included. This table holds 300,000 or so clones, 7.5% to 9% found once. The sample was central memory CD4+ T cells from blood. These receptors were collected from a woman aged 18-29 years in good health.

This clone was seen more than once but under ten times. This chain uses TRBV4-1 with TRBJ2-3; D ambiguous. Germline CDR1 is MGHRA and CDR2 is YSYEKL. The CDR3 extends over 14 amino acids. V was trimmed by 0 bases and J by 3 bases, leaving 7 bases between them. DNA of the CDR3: TGCGCCAGCAGCCAAGATTCACGGACAGATACGCAGTATTTT. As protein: CASSQDSRTDTQYF.

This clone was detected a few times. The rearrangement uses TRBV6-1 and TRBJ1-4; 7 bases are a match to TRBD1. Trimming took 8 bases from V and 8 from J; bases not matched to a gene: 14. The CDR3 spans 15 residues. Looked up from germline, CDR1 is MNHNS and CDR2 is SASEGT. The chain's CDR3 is CASREFGDRVEKLFF. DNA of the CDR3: TGTGCCAGCCGGGAGTTCGGTGACAGGGTGGAAAAACTGTTTTTT.

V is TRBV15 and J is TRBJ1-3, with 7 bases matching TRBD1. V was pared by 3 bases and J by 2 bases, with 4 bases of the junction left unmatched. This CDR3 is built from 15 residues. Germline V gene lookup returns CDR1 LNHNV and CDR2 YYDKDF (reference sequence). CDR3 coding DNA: TGTGCCACCAGCAGGGACGGACAGGCTGGAAACACCATATATTTT. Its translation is CATSRDGQAGNTIYF. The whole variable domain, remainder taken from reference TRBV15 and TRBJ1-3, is DAMVIQNPRYQVTQFGKPVTLSCSQTLNHNVMYWYQQKSSQAPKLLFHYYDKDFNNEADTPDNFQSRRPNTSFCFLDIRSPGLGDTAMYLCATSRDGQAGNTIYFGEGSWLTVV.

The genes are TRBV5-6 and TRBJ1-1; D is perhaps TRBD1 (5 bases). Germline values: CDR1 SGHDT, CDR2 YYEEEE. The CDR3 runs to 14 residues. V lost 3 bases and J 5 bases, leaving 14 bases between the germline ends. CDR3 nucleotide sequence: TGTGCCAGCAGCTCCCCAGTGAGGGGTACTGAAGCTTTCTTT. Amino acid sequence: CASSSPVRGTEAFF.

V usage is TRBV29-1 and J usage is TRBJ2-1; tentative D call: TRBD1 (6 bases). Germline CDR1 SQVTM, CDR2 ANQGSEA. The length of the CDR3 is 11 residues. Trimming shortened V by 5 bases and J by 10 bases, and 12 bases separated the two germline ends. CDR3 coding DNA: TGCAGCGTTTTGGCAGGGACAGAGCAGTTCTTC. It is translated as CSVLAGTEQFF.

The CDR3 region is CASSQDPPGGADTQYF. The CDR3 nucleotides read TGCGCCAGCAGCCAAGACCCCCCAGGGGGCGCAGATACGCAGTATTTT. This chain connects TRBV4-3 to TRBJ2-3; the match to TRBD1 covers 8 bases. Germline CDR1 reads LGHNA; CDR2 reads YSLEER. Germline trimming cut 0 bases from V and 4 bases from J; bases unmatched to any gene: 6. The CDR3 has 16 residues.

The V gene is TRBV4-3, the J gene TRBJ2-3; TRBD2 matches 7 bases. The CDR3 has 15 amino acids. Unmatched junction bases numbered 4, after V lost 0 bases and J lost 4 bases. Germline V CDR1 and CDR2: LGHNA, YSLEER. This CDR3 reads CASSQDGRPPDTQYF. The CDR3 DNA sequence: TGCGCCAGCAGCCAAGACGGGAGGCCCCCAGATACGCAGTATTTT.

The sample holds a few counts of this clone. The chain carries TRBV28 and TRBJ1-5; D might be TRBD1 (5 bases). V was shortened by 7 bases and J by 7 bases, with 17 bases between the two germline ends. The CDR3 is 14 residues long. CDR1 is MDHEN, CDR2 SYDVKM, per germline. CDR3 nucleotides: TGTGCCAGCACCTCAGGGACCGGCAGCCAGCCCCAGCATTTT. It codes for CASTSGTGSQPQHF.

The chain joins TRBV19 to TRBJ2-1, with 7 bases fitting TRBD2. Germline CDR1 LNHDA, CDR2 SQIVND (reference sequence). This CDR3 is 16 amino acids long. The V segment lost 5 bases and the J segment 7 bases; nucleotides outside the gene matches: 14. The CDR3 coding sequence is TGTGCCAGTAGTCCTCGGGGTAGCGGGTTGAGGAATGAGCAGTTCTTC. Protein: CASSPRGSGLRNEQFF.

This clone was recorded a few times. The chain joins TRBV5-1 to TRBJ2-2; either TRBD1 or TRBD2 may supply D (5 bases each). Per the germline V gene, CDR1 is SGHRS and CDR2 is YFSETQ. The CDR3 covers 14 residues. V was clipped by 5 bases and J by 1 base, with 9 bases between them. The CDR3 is CASRSRGNTGELFF. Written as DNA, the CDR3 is TGCGCCAGCAGGTCGAGGGGGAACACCGGGGAGCTGTTTTTT.

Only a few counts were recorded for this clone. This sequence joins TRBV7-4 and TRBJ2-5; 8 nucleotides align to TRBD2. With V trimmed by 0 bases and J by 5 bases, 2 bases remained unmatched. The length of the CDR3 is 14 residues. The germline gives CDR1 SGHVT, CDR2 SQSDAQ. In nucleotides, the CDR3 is TGTGCCAGCAGCTTAGCAGCGGGAGATGAGACCCAGTACTTC. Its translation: CASSLAAGDETQYF.

The CDR3 DNA sequence: TGTGCCAGCTCGTTAGGAAGGACAGAGGGAGAAAAACTGTTTTTT. Protein: CASSLGRTEGEKLFF. J is TRBJ1-4 and V is TRBV18; maybe TRBD1 (6 bases). Germline lookup yields CDR1 KGHSH and CDR2 LQKENI. The CDR3 has 15 amino acids. V was clipped by 6 bases and J by 8 bases, with 19 bases between them.

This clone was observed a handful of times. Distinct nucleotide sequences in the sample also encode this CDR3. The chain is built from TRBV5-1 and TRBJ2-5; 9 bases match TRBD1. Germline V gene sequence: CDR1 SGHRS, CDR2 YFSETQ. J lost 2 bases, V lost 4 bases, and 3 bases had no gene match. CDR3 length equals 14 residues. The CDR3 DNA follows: TGCGCCAGCAGCCCCGGGACAGGGCAAGAGACCCAGTACTTC. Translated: CASSPGTGQETQYF.

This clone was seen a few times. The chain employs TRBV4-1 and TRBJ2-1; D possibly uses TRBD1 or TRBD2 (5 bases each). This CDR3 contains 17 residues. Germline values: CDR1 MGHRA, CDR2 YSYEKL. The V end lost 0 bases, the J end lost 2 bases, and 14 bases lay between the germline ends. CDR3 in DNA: TGCGCCAGCAGCCAAGATCCGGGGCTAGCACCCTACAATGAGCAGTTCTTC. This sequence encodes CASSQDPGLAPYNEQFF.

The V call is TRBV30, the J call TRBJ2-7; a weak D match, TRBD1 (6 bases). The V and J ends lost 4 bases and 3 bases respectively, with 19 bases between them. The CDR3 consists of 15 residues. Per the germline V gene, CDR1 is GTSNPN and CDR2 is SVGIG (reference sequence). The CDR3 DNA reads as TGTGCCTGGACTCAAGGCCCAGGGGTCTGCTACGAGCAGTACTTC. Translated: CAWTQGPGVCYEQYF.

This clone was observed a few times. CDR3 DNA sequence: TGTGCCAGCAGTACACAGGGGACTCACTATGGCTACACCTTC. This translates into CASSTQGTHYGYTF. The chain has TRBV28 and TRBJ1-2; 7 bases match TRBD1. The CDR3 has 14 amino acids. V gave up 5 bases and J gave up 3 bases; unmatched junction bases: 6. The germline gives CDR1 MDHEN, CDR2 SYDVKM.

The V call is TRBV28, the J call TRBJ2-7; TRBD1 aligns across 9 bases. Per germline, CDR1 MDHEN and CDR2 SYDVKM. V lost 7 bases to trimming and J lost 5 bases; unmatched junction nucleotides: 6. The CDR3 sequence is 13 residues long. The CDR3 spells CASNWDREHEQYF. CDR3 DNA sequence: TGTGCCAGCAATTGGGACAGGGAGCACGAGCAGTACTTC.